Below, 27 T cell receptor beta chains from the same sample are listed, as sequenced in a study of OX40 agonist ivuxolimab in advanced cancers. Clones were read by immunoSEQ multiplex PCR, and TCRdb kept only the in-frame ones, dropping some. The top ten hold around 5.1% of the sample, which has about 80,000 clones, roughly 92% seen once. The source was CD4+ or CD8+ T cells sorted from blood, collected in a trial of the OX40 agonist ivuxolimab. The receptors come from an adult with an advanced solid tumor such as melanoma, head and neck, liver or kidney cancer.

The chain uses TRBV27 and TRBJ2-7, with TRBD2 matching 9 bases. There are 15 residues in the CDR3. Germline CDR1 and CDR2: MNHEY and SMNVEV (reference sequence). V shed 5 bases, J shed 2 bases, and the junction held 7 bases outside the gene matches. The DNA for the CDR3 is TGTGCCAGCAGTCAAACTAGCGGGCCGACCTACGAGCAGTACTTC. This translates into CASSQTSGPTYEQYF.

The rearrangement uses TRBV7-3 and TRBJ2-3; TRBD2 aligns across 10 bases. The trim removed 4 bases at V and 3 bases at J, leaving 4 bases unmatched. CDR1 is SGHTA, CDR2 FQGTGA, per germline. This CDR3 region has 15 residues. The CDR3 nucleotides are TGTGCCAGCAGCTATCTAGCGGGAGAAACAGATACGCAGTATTTT. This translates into CASSYLAGETDTQYF.

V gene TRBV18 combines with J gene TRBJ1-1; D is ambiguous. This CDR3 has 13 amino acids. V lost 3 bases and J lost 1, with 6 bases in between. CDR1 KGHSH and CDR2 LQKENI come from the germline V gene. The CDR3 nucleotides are TGTGCCAGCTCACCCCTACAGAACACTGAAGCTTTCTTT. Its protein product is CASSPLQNTEAFF.

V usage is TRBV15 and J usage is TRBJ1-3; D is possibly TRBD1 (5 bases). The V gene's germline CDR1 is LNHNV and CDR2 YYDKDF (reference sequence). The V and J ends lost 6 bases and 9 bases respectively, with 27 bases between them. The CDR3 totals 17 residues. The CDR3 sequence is CATRKGRIYNLQSTIYF. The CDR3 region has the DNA TGTGCCACCAGAAAGGGACGGATTTATAATCTCCAATCCACCATATATTTT.

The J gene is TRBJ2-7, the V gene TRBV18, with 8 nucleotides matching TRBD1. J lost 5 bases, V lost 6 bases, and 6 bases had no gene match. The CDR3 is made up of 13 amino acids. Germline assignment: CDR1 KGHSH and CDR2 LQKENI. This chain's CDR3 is CASSSGTGNEQYF. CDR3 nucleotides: TGTGCCAGCTCTTCCGGGACAGGTAACGAGCAGTACTTC.

The DNA of the CDR3 is TGTGCCAGTCAAACCTGGCAGGCTGGGGCCAACGTCCTGACTTTC. This translates into CASQTWQAGANVLTF. V gene TRBV19 combines with J gene TRBJ2-6, with unresolved D. The V end was cut by 8 bases, the J end by 2 bases, with 13 bases between. The germline CDR1 and CDR2 sequences are LNHDA and SQIVND (reference sequence). This CDR3 is 15 amino acids long.

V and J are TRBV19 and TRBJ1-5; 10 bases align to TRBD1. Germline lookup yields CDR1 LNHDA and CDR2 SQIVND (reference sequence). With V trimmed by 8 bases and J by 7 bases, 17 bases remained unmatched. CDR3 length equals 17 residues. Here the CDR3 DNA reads TGTGCCAGTCGAGATATACGGCTGGGACAGGGGAACCAGCCCCAGCATTTT. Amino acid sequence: CASRDIRLGQGNQPQHF.

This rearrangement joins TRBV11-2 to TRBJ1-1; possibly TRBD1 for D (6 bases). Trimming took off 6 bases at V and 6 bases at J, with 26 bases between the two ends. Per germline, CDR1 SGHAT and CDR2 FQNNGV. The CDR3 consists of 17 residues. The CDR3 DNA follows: TGTGCCAGCAGTTCCTGGGGCAGGGGACTTCAAGAGGCTGAAGCTTTCTTT. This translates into CASSSWGRGLQEAEAFF.

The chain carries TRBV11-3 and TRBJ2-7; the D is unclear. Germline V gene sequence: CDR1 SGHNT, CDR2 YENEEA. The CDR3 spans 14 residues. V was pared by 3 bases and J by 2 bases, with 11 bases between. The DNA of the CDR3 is TGTGCCAGCAGCTTTAGTGGCTTCGCCTACGAGCAGTACTTC. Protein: CASSFSGFAYEQYF.

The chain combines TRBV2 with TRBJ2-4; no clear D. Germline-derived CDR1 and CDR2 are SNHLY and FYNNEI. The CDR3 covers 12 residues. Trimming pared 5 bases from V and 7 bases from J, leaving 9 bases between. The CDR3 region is CASSNLGNIQYF. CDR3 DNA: TGTGCCAGCAGTAACCTGGGGAACATTCAGTACTTC.

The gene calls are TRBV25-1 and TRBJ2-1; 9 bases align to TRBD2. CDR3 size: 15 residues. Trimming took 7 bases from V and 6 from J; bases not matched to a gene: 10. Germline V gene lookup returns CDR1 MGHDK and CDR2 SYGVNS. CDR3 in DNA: TGTGCCAGCACCCAGGCGGGAGGGCCGAGCAATGAGCAGTTCTTC. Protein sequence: CASTQAGGPSNEQFF.

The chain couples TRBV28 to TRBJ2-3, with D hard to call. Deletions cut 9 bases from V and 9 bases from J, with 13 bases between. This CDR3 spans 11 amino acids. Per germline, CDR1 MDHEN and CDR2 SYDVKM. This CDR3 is CASTLTGTQYF. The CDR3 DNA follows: TGTGCCAGTACCCTTACCGGAACGCAGTATTTT.

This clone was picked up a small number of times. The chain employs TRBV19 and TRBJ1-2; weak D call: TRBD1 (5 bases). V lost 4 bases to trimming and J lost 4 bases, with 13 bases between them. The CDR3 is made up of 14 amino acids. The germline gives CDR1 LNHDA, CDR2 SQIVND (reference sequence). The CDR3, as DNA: TGTGCCAGTAGTAGAACACAGGATTCCTATGGCTACACCTTC. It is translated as CASSRTQDSYGYTF.

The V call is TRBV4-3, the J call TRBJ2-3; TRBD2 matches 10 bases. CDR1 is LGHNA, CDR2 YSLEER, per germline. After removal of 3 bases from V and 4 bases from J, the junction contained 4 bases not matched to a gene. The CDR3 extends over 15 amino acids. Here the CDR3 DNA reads TGCGCCAGCAGCCACCTAGCGGGAGAGGCAGATACGCAGTATTTT. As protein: CASSHLAGEADTQYF.

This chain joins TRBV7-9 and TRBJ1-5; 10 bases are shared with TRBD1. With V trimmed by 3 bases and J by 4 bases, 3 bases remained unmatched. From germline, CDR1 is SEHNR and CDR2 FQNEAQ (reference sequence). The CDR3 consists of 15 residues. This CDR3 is CASSLDRGENQPQHF. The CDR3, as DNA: TGTGCCAGCAGCTTGGACAGGGGGGAGAATCAGCCCCAGCATTTT.

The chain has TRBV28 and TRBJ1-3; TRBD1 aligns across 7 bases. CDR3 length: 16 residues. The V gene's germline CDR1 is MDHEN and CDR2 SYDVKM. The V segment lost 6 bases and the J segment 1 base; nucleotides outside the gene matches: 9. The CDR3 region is CASSFLDRQSGNTIYF. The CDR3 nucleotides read TGTGCCAGCAGCTTCCTGGACAGGCAGTCTGGAAACACCATATATTTT. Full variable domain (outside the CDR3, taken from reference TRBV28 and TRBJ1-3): DVKVTQSSRYLVKRTGEKVFLECVQDMDHENMFWYRQDPGLGLRLIYFSYDVKMKEKGDIPEGYSVSREKKERFSLILESASTNQTSMYLCASSFLDRQSGNTIYFGEGSWLTVV.

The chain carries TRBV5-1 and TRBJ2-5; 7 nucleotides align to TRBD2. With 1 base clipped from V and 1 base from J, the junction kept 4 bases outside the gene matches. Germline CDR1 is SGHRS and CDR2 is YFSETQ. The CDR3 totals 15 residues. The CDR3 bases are TGCGCCAGCAGCTTGCTTACTAGCGTCCAAGAGACCCAGTACTTC. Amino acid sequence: CASSLLTSVQETQYF.

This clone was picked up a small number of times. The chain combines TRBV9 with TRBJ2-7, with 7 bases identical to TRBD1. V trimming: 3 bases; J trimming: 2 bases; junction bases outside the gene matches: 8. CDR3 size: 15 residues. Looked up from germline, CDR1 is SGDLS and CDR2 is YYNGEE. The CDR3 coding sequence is TGTGCCAGCAGCGCTACCGGGACAGCTACCTACGAGCAGTACTTC. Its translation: CASSATGTATYEQYF.

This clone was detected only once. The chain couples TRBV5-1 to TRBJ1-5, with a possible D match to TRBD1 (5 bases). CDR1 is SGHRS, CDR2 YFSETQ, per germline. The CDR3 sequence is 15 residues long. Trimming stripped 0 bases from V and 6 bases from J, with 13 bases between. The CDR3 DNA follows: TGCGCCAGCAGCTTGGCTCGAGACAGAGCTCAGCCCCAGCATTTT. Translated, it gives CASSLARDRAQPQHF.

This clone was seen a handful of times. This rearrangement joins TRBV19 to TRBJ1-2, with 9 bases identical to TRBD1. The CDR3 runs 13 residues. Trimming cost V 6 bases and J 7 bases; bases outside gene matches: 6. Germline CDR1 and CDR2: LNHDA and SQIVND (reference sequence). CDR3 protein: CASRRQGESGYTF. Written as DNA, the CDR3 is TGTGCCAGTAGGAGACAGGGGGAAAGTGGCTACACCTTC.

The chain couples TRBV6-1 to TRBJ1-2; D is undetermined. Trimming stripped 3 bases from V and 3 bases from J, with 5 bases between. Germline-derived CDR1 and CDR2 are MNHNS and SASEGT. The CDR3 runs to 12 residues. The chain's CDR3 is CASSDQHYGYTF. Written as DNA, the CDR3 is TGTGCCAGCAGTGATCAGCACTATGGCTACACCTTC.

CDR3 residues: CASSLSGEQYF. Here the CDR3 DNA reads TGTGCCAGCAGTTTGAGCGGCGAGCAGTACTTC. The gene calls are TRBV28 and TRBJ2-7, with TRBD2 as a possible D gene (5 bases). CDR3 length equals 11 residues. Per germline, CDR1 MDHEN and CDR2 SYDVKM. The V and J ends lost 3 bases and 6 bases respectively, with 6 bases between them.

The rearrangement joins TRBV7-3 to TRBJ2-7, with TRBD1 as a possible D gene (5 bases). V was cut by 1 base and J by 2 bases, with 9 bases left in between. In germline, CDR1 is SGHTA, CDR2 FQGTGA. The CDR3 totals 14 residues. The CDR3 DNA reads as TGTGCCAGCAGCTTAAGTCAGGGCCCCTACGAGCAGTACTTC. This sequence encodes CASSLSQGPYEQYF. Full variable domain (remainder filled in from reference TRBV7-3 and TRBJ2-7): GAGVSQTPSNKVTEKGKYVELRCDPISGHTALYWYRQSLGQGPEFLIYFQGTGAADDSGLPNDRFFAVRPEGSVSTLKIQRTERGDSAVYLCASSLSQGPYEQYFGPGTRLTVT.

The CDR3 DNA reads as TGTGCCAGCAGCGTAGTCGCAGGGGCGGACACTGAAGCTTTCTTT. This gives the protein CASSVVAGADTEAFF. J is TRBJ1-1 and V is TRBV9; a weak D match, TRBD1 (6 bases). Per germline, CDR1 SGDLS and CDR2 YYNGEE. The CDR3 contains 15 residues. The V end was cut by 0 bases, the J end by 3 bases, with 12 bases between.

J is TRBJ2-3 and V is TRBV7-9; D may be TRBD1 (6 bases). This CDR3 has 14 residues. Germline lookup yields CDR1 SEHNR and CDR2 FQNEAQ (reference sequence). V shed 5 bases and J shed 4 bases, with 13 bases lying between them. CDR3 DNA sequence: TGTGCCAGCAGCGAACAGGGTTTCCCAGATACGCAGTATTTT. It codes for CASSEQGFPDTQYF.

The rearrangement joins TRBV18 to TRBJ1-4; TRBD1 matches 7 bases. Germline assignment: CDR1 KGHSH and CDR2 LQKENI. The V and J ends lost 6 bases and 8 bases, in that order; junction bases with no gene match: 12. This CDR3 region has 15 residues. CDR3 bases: TGTGCCAGCTCGCCCGACAGGGTACCCTTAGAAAAACTGTTTTTT. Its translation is CASSPDRVPLEKLFF.

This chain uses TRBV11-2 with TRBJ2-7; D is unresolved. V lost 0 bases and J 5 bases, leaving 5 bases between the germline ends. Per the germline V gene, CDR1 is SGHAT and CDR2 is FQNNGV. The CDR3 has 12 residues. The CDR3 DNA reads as TGTGCCAGCAGCTTAGATAGGGACGAGCAGTACTTC. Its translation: CASSLDRDEQYF.